The 24 T cell receptor beta chains below were found in one sample sequenced in a study of blood T cells in healthy people across ages. For the second PCR, which ran for about 6 to 11 cycles, a sample-barcoded 5' primer and a J-beta primer mix were used. TCRdb re-analysed the 5' RACE reads in MiXCR, keeping a single row per CDR3 protein. The sample has approximately 730,000 distinct CDR3 sequences; about 55% are singletons. Sequencing was performed on blood. These receptors originate from a man older than 75 in good health.

The rearrangement links TRBV12-3 or TRBV12-4 to TRBJ1-1; no definite D call. The CDR3 consists of 14 residues. V shed 10 bases and J shed 0 bases, with 15 bases lying between them. The chain's CDR3 is CANRVTSMNTEAFF. The CDR3 nucleotides read TGTGCCAACAGAGTGACAAGCATGAACACTGAAGCTTTCTTT.

This chain joins TRBV20-1 and TRBJ2-3, with D possibly TRBD2 on 5 matching bases. CDR3 length: 13 amino acids. The germline V gene encodes CDR1 DFQATT and CDR2 SNEGSKA (reference sequence). V was trimmed by 6 bases and J by 1 base, leaving 11 bases between them. The CDR3 region is CSAEVRGTDTQYF. CDR3 nucleotides: TGCAGTGCGGAGGTGCGCGGCACAGATACGCAGTATTTT.

The chain links TRBV3-1 to TRBJ1-1; D may be TRBD1 (5 bases). The V and J ends lost 2 bases and 11 bases respectively, with 18 bases between them. The CDR3 is made up of 14 amino acids. Per the germline V gene, CDR1 is LGHDT and CDR2 is YNNKEL (reference sequence). The CDR3 DNA reads as TGTGCCAGCAGCCAACCATTTTACGGGGGTGCTGCTTTCTTT. Translation: CASSQPFYGGAAFF.

This clonotype showed up just a few times. The chain has TRBV29-1 and TRBJ1-4; D remains unclear. The CDR3 covers 13 residues. V lost 7 bases, J lost 0 bases, and 9 bases lay in between. The germline V gene has CDR1 SQVTM and CDR2 ANQGSEA. CDR3 DNA sequence: TGCAGCGCCGCAGGCCCAACTAATGAAAAACTGTTTTTT. It specifies CSAAGPTNEKLFF.

This clonotype came up a few times. CDR3: CAIPNRDSAGYTF. The CDR3 DNA follows: TGTGCCATCCCCAACAGGGATTCGGCCGGCTACACCTTC. The chain couples TRBV10-3 to TRBJ1-2, with D possibly being TRBD1 (6 bases). The germline V gene encodes CDR1 ENHRY and CDR2 SYGVKD. This CDR3 comprises 13 residues. The V gene lost 8 bases and the J gene lost 8 bases, with 18 bases spanning the gap.

The chain carries TRBV2 and TRBJ2-3; the D gene is possibly TRBD1 (6 bases). V was shortened by 3 bases and J by 7 bases, with 11 bases between the two germline ends. Germline V gene lookup returns CDR1 SNHLY and CDR2 FYNNEI. The CDR3 is 13 amino acids. The CDR3 reads CASSDGQNYTQYF. DNA of the CDR3: TGTGCCAGCAGTGATGGACAGAATTATACGCAGTATTTT.

The chain has TRBV3-1 and TRBJ2-2; TRBD2 matches 8 bases. Per germline, CDR1 LGHDT and CDR2 YNNKEL (reference sequence). V dropped 2 bases and J dropped 7; count of bases not matched to a gene: 9. The CDR3 runs to 16 residues. The CDR3 sequence is CASSQTSGSFVGELFF. For the CDR3, the DNA is TGTGCCAGCAGCCAAACTAGCGGATCCTTCGTCGGGGAGCTGTTTTTT. Supplemented by reference TRBV3-1 and TRBJ2-2, the full variable domain reads DTAVSQTPKYLVTQMGNDKSIKCEQNLGHDTMYWYKQDSKKFLKIMFSYNNKELIINETVPNRFSPKSPDKAHLNLHINSLELGDSAVYFCASSQTSGSFVGELFFGEGSRLTVL.

The chain carries TRBV6-7 and TRBJ2-3; 13 bases map to TRBD2. TRBV6-7 is marked as an open reading frame, function uncertain. J lost 14 bases, V lost 2 bases, and 25 bases had no gene match. The CDR3 sequence is 20 residues long. In nucleotides, the CDR3 is TGTGCCAGCAGTTACCCTGGACTAGCGGGGGTTAAAAGGAAACACAGATACGCGTATTTT. This gives the protein CASSYPGLAGVKRKHRYAYF.

CDR3 residues: CASSVGRGWVYNEQFF. The CDR3 DNA reads as TGTGCCAGCAGCGTAGGGAGAGGGTGGGTTTACAATGAGCAGTTCTTC. The chain combines TRBV9 with TRBJ2-1, with TRBD2 as a possible D gene (5 bases). There are 16 residues in the CDR3. Germline V gene data show CDR1 as SGDLS and CDR2 as YYNGEE. The V gene lost 0 bases and the J gene lost 4 bases, with 14 bases spanning the gap.

The CDR3 DNA follows: TGTGCCAGCAGTGACCCGAGCGGGGCATACGAGCAGTACTTC. It translates to CASSDPSGAYEQYF. This rearrangement joins TRBV25-1 to TRBJ2-7, with 7 bases fitting TRBD2. Per germline, CDR1 MGHDK and CDR2 SYGVNS. The trim removed 3 bases at V and 4 bases at J, leaving 6 bases unmatched. The CDR3 loop spans 14 amino acids.

The chain uses TRBV3-1 and TRBJ1-1; D remains ambiguous. CDR1 is LGHDT, CDR2 YNNKEL, per germline (reference sequence). The CDR3 loop spans 12 amino acids. Trimming pared 10 bases from V and 3 bases from J, leaving 12 bases between. This chain's CDR3 is CATRKGDTEAFF. The CDR3 DNA is TGTGCCACCCGGAAGGGAGACACTGAAGCTTTCTTT.

The chain is built from TRBV24-1 and TRBJ1-2; 7 positions match TRBD1. This CDR3 is built from 17 residues. The V and J ends lost 3 bases and 1 base, in that order; junction bases with no gene match: 10. The germline gives CDR1 KGHDR, CDR2 SFDVKD. The CDR3 DNA is TGTGCCACCAGTGATCCAGGGACAGCAAGAGGTAACTATGGCTACACCTTC. Translated: CATSDPGTARGNYGYTF.

The J gene is TRBJ2-5, the V gene TRBV2; D might be TRBD1 or TRBD2, each matching 5 bases. Germline CDR1 is SNHLY and CDR2 is FYNNEI. Trimming pared 8 bases from V and 2 bases from J, leaving 15 bases between. The CDR3 has 14 amino acids. The CDR3 here is CASGPGRLQETQYF. The CDR3 DNA follows: TGTGCCAGCGGGCCGGGACGGCTACAAGAGACCCAGTACTTC. Together with reference TRBV2 and TRBJ2-5, the CDR3 gives the full variable domain: EPEVTQTPSHQVTQMGQEVILRCVPISNHLYFYWYRQILGQKVEFLVSFYNNEISEKSEIFDDQFSVERPDGSNFTLKIRSTKLEDSAMYFCASGPGRLQETQYFGPGTRLLVL.

The chain carries TRBV25-1 and TRBJ2-7; 9 positions agree with TRBD1. V lost 5 bases, J lost 5 bases, and 10 bases stayed unmatched. This CDR3 comprises 15 residues. Germline CDR1 is MGHDK and CDR2 is SYGVNS. The CDR3 here is CASSKPGTGMDEQYF. Here the CDR3 DNA reads TGTGCCAGCAGTAAACCCGGGACAGGGATGGACGAGCAGTACTTC.

The J gene is TRBJ2-7, the V gene TRBV20-1; D is perhaps TRBD2 (5 bases). The germline V gene encodes CDR1 DFQATT and CDR2 SNEGSKA (reference sequence). The ends were cut back, 5 bases at V and 2 bases at J, with 10 bases in the middle. The CDR3 is made up of 12 amino acids. CDR3 nucleotide sequence: TGCAGTGCTCAGGACGGGACCTACGAGCAGTACTTC. Amino acid sequence: CSAQDGTYEQYF.

In this sample, this clonotype turned up once. The genes are TRBV20-1 and TRBJ2-4; D call uncertain. Germline V gives CDR1 DFQATT, CDR2 SNEGSKA (reference sequence). CDR3 size: 15 residues. With 4 bases removed from V and 0 bases from J, the gap between germline ends came to 13 bases. CDR3 sequence (DNA): TGCAGTGCTACTAAACCACCCCTAGCCAAAAACATTCAGTACTTC. Translation: CSATKPPLAKNIQYF.

V is TRBV2 and J is TRBJ2-1; TRBD2 agrees at 14 bases. The length of the CDR3 is 16 residues. CDR1 and CDR2 (germline): SNHLY, FYNNEI. The V and J ends lost 8 bases and 4 bases, in that order; junction bases with no gene match: 7. The CDR3 DNA is TGTGCCAGCGGGACTAGCGGGAGTAGAGGGTACAATGAGCAGTTCTTC. Protein product: CASGTSGSRGYNEQFF.

The CDR3 DNA is TGTGCCAGCAGTTACGGGACTATCGGTGGTGAGCAGTTCTTC. Amino acids: CASSYGTIGGEQFF. This chain joins TRBV6-5 and TRBJ2-1; TRBD2 matches 7 bases. The CDR3 loop spans 14 amino acids. V gave up 2 bases and J gave up 9 bases; unmatched junction bases: 7. Germline assignment: CDR1 MNHEY and CDR2 SVGAGI.

This clonotype was observed a handful of times. The chain combines TRBV7-3 with TRBJ2-3; 10 nucleotides match TRBD2. The CDR3 is made up of 17 amino acids. Germline CDR1 SGHTA, CDR2 FQGTGA. Losses at the gene ends were 1 base for V and 5 bases for J; bases not matched to a gene: 9. The CDR3 is CASSLSTSGRARDTQYF. DNA of the CDR3: TGTGCCAGCAGCTTAAGTACCAGCGGGAGGGCCAGAGATACGCAGTATTTT.

This clonotype came up a few times. V gene TRBV20-1 combines with J gene TRBJ1-5; tentative D call: TRBD1 (6 bases). V was cut by 3 bases and J by 3 bases, with 15 bases left in between. CDR1 and CDR2 from the germline V gene are DFQATT and SNEGSKA (reference sequence). The CDR3 is made up of 15 amino acids. CDR3 loop: CSARGGAGVNQPQHF. The DNA of the CDR3 is TGCAGTGCTAGGGGGGGCGCAGGAGTCAATCAGCCCCAGCATTTT.

This clonotype was detected a few times. The rearrangement uses TRBV4-1 and TRBJ1-4, with 7 nucleotides matching TRBD1. The length of the CDR3 is 16 residues. Germline V lookup: CDR1 MGHRA, CDR2 YSYEKL. Losses at the gene ends were 3 bases for V and 4 bases for J; bases not matched to a gene: 8. The CDR3 reads CASSQDRDRRNEKLFF. CDR3 sequence (DNA): TGCGCCAGCAGCCAGGACCGGGACAGACGTAATGAAAAACTGTTTTTT.

V usage is TRBV2 and J usage is TRBJ2-1; D gene unclear. This CDR3 is 12 amino acids long. Germline CDR1 and CDR2: SNHLY and FYNNEI. V lost 2 bases to trimming and J lost 6 bases, with 5 bases between them. CDR3 loop: CASSEILNEQFF. In nucleotides, the CDR3 is TGTGCCAGCAGTGAAATTCTCAATGAGCAGTTCTTC.

The CDR3 nucleotides read TGTGCCACTCAGGACGGATCCTACAATGAGCAGTTCTTC. Protein product: CATQDGSYNEQFF. This chain joins TRBV10-3 and TRBJ2-1; no reliable D call. The V gene lost 10 bases and the J gene lost 1 base, with 11 bases spanning the gap. The germline V gene encodes CDR1 ENHRY and CDR2 SYGVKD. There are 13 residues in the CDR3.

This clonotype was found a few times. The chain has TRBV3-1 and TRBJ2-1; possibly TRBD1 for D (6 bases). Germline CDR1 reads LGHDT; CDR2 reads YNNKEL (reference sequence). Trimming took 6 bases from V and 4 from J, leaving 16 bases between them. The CDR3 sequence is 15 residues long. The CDR3 protein is CASSLGATLYNEQFF. Written as DNA, the CDR3 is TGTGCCAGCAGTCTGGGGGCGACGCTTTACAATGAGCAGTTCTTC.